Listed below are T cell receptor beta chains from one sample, sequenced in a study of blood T cells in healthy people across ages. TCRdb ran MiXCR on the 5' RACE reads and lists one entry per CDR3 protein. The sample includes about 1.7 million distinct CDR3 sequences, approximately 28% seen only once; the top ten take roughly 8%. Sequenced material: blood. The receptors shown here come from a woman in her twenties or thirties in good health. The CDR3 runs from the conserved cysteine through the conserved F or W. D genes are given only for firm matches. Not every row has a clone size; where given, it reads once, few, many or a size class.

J gene,clone size,D gene,V gene,CDR3 DNA,CDR3 protein
TRBJ1-1,few,.,TRBV6-5,TGTGCCAGCAGTTTTCTTCAGGAGGGGACTGAAGCTTTCTTT,CASSFLQEGTEAFF
TRBJ2-5,.,.,TRBV30,TGTGCCTGGAGCCCCCGTCGAGAGACCCAGTACTTC,CAWSPRRETQYF
TRBJ1-1,few,.,TRBV3-1,TGTGCCAGCAGCAAAGCCACGAACACTGAAGCTTTCTTT,CASSKATNTEAFF
TRBJ1-2,.,.,TRBV7-9,TGTGCCAGCAGCTGGGGACCCACCCTCGGCTACACCTTC,CASSWGPTLGYTF
TRBJ2-1,many,TRBD2,TRBV5-1,TGCGCCAGCAGCAATTGGGGCGGGAGCTGGAGCAACAATGAGCAGTTCTTC,CASSNWGGSWSNNEQFF
TRBJ2-5,few,.,TRBV5-4,TGTGCCAGCAGCTTGGAAGGGACAACGAGGGAGACCCAGTACTTC,CASSLEGTTRETQYF
TRBJ2-7,.,TRBD2,TRBV2,TGTGCCAGCAGCGGGACTAGCGGGGACATCTACGAGCAGTACTTC,CASSGTSGDIYEQYF
TRBJ2-1,many,TRBD2,TRBV29-1,TGCAGCGTCGCCGGGCTAGCGGGGCCGGTAGGGCAGTTCTTC,CSVAGLAGPVGQFF
TRBJ2-5,few,.,TRBV6-5,TGTGCCAGCAGTAAGACCGGGACGGAAGAGACCCAGTACTTC,CASSKTGTEETQYF
TRBJ2-1,.,.,TRBV18,TGTGTCAGCTCACCACCGTCAAGCAATGAGCAGTTCTTC,CVSSPPSSNEQFF
TRBJ2-1,.,.,TRBV2,TGTGCCGCACGCAGTATCGGGGTGCCGAATGAGCAGTTCTTC,CAARSIGVPNEQFF
TRBJ2-3,.,TRBD2,TRBV2,TGTGCCAGTTACCGGACTAGCGGGTCAGATACGCAGTATTTT,CASYRTSGSDTQYF
TRBJ2-7,many,.,TRBV5-1,TGCGCCAGCAGTGTACCGCGGCAGGACTACGAGCAGTACTTC,CASSVPRQDYEQYF
TRBJ2-3,.,.,TRBV29-1,TGCAGCGCGTTCGGGGCCAGATCCCCAGATACGCAGTATTTT,CSAFGARSPDTQYF
TRBJ2-3,.,TRBD2,TRBV10-3,TGTGCCATCAGTGAGTCGACTAGCAGAAGCACAGATACGCAGTATTTT,CAISESTSRSTDTQYF
TRBJ2-1,.,.,TRBV7-2,TGTGCCAGCAGCTCCTACCTCGATGAGCAGTTCTTC,CASSSYLDEQFF
TRBJ2-3,few,.,TRBV7-8,TGTGCCAGCAAGGAGGTGATGGACACAGATACGCAGTATTTT,CASKEVMDTDTQYF
TRBJ1-3,.,.,TRBV4-2,TGTGCCAGCAGCCAAGCTAGACGGCAAAACACCATATATTTT,CASSQARRQNTIYF
TRBJ2-1,.,TRBD1,TRBV18,TGTGCCAGCTCACAAACGAGGGACAGGGTAGATGAGCAGTTCTTC,CASSQTRDRVDEQFF
TRBJ2-3,few,.,TRBV3-1,TGTGCCAGCAGCCGCTCGGAGGTCACAGATACGCAGTATTTT,CASSRSEVTDTQYF
TRBJ2-2,.,.,TRBV2,TGTGCCAGCAGTGACCGTTGGGGAAACACCGGGGAGCTGTTTTTT,CASSDRWGNTGELFF
TRBJ2-1,.,TRBD2,TRBV5-1,TGCGCCAGCAGCTTGGAAACAGCGGGGGCCTCCTACAATGAGCAGTTCTTC,CASSLETAGASYNEQFF
TRBJ2-5,.,.,TRBV4-1,TGCGCCAGCAGCCGCCGAGGGGGCGGGGGGCCCGAAGAGACCCAGTACTTC,CASSRRGGGGPEETQYF
TRBJ2-1,many,.,TRBV27,TGTGCCAGCGGGGTCAATGAGCAGTTCTTC,CASGVNEQFF
TRBJ2-1,few,.,TRBV5-1,TGCGCCAGCAGCAGGTTCGGGGGAAATATGTACAATGAGCAGTTCTTC,CASSRFGGNMYNEQFF
TRBJ2-4,.,.,TRBV5-1,TGCGCCAGCAGCTTGGGAATAGGGGCCAGAAACATTCAGTACTTC,CASSLGIGARNIQYF
TRBJ2-5,few,.,TRBV7-2,TGTGCCAGCAGCTCTGCCCGAATTTTGGAGACCCAGTACTTC,CASSSARILETQYF
TRBJ1-2,.,.,TRBV12-3/TRBV12-4,TGTGCCAGCAGTTTAGAGAGGGCCTCTAACTATGGCTACACCTTC,CASSLERASNYGYTF
TRBJ2-5,few,TRBD2,TRBV29-1,TGCAGCGTTGCCGGGACTTTATATCCGGGAGGCGAGACCCAGTACTTC,CSVAGTLYPGGETQYF
TRBJ2-7,.,TRBD1,TRBV6-6,TGTGCCAGCGGCCCGGGACAGTACGCCTACGAGCAGTACTTC,CASGPGQYAYEQYF
TRBJ2-7,few,TRBD2,TRBV20-1,TGCAGCGCCTATCTGGGAGGGACTAGCGGGACCGAGCAGTACTTC,CSAYLGGTSGTEQYF
TRBJ2-1,few,TRBD1,TRBV7-2,TGTGCCAGCAGCTTTAGTAGGACAGGGCTATTCAATGAGCAGTTCTTC,CASSFSRTGLFNEQFF
TRBJ2-7,few,.,TRBV6-6,TGTGCCAGCAGTAAAAGCAAGGCGTTCTACGGGCAGTACTTC,CASSKSKAFYGQYF
TRBJ1-2,.,.,TRBV10-2,TGCGCCAGCAGTGAGTCGACATTCTCGGATGGCTACACCTTC,CASSESTFSDGYTF
TRBJ2-3,.,.,TRBV7-6,TGTGCCAGCAGCTTAATAGTTGGGGTTCGAGATACGCAGTATTTT,CASSLIVGVRDTQYF
TRBJ2-3,.,.,TRBV20-1,TGCAGTGCTACATCCTACCTCACAGATACGCAGTATTTT,CSATSYLTDTQYF
TRBJ2-1,few,.,TRBV14,TGTGCCAGCAGCCAATATGAATCCTACAATGAGCAGTTCTTC,CASSQYESYNEQFF
TRBJ2-7,once,TRBD1,TRBV5-4,TGTGCCAGCACTCCGGGGCGACAGGGGTTATACGAGCAGTACTTC,CASTPGRQGLYEQYF
TRBJ2-7,.,.,TRBV11-2,TGTGCCAGCAGCCCTGTCTGGGGGATATCCTACGAGCAGTACTTC,CASSPVWGISYEQYF
TRBJ2-7,.,TRBD2,TRBV6-5,TGTGCCAGCAGTTACTCGAAGTTGGGGACTAAGATAGCCGACGAGCAGTACTTC,CASSYSKLGTKIADEQYF
TRBJ2-1,.,TRBD2,TRBV20-1,TGCAGTGCTAGTCGCGGGGGTAAGCAGTTCTTC,CSASRGGKQFF
TRBJ2-7,many,.,TRBV7-2,TGTGCCAGCACCCCCGAAGGGACCTACGAGCAGTACTTC,CASTPEGTYEQYF
TRBJ1-2,many,.,TRBV28,TGTGCCAGCAGTTCCCGCGGGGGCCCTAACTATGGCTACACCTTC,CASSSRGGPNYGYTF
TRBJ1-5,few,.,TRBV5-1,TGCGCCAGCAGCTTGGGTACAGGTGCGAGCAATCAGCCCCAGCATTTT,CASSLGTGASNQPQHF
TRBJ2-3,.,.,TRBV20-1,TGCAGTGCTAGTAAAGGTTCTGGCCCAGATACGCAGTATTTT,CSASKGSGPDTQYF
TRBJ2-7,few,.,TRBV29-1,TGCAGCGTCAGGGGGCGGGGGTTTAACGCCTACGAGCAGTACTTC,CSVRGRGFNAYEQYF
TRBJ2-5,.,TRBD2,TRBV12-3/TRBV12-4,TGTGCCAGCACCTTGTCGGGACTAGCGGGGGGGTATCAAGAGACCCAGTACTTC,CASTLSGLAGGYQETQYF
TRBJ2-7,.,TRBD1,TRBV12-3/TRBV12-4,TGTGCCAGCACCTTCGGTCGTAACAGGGGTTCCTGCGAGCAGTACTTC,CASTFGRNRGSCEQYF
TRBJ2-1,many,.,TRBV7-9,TGTGCCAGCAGCCCGAGCACCTCTTTCCAGTTCTTC,CASSPSTSFQFF